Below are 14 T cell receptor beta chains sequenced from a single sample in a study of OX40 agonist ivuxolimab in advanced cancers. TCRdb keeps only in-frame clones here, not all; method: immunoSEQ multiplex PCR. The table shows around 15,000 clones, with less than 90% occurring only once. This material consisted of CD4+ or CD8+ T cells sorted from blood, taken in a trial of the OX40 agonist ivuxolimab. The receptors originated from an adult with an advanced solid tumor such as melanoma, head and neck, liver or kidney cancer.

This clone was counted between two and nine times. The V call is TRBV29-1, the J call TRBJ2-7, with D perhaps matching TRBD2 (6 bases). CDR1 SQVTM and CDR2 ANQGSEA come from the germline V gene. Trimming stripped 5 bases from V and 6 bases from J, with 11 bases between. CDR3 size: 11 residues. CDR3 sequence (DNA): TGCAGCGTTTCCGCGGGGTCCGAGCAGTACTTC. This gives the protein CSVSAGSEQYF.

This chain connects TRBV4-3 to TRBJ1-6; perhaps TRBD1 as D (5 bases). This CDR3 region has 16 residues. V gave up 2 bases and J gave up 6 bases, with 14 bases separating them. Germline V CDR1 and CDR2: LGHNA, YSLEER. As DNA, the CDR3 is TGCGCCAGCAGCCAACATCCTCGACAGTCTAATTCACCCCTCCACTTT. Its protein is CASSQHPRQSNSPLHF.

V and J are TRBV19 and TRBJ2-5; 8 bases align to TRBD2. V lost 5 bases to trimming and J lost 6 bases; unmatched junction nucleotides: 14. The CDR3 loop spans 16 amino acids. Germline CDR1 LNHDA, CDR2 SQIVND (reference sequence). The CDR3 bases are TGTGCCAGTAGTCTGGCTACCGGGACTAGTTTGCAGACCCAGTACTTC. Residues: CASSLATGTSLQTQYF.

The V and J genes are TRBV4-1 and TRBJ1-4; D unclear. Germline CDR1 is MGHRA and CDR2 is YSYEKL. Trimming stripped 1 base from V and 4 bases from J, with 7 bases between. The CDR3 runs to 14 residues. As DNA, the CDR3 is TGCGCCAGCAGCCAAGCGGCAGATAATGAAAAACTGTTTTTT. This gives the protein CASSQAADNEKLFF.

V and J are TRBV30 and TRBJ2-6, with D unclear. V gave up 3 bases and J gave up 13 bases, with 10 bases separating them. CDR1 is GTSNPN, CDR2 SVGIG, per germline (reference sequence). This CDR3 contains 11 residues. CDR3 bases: TGTGCCTGGAGCCCCTCCGAAGTCCTGACTTTC. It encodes CAWSPSEVLTF.

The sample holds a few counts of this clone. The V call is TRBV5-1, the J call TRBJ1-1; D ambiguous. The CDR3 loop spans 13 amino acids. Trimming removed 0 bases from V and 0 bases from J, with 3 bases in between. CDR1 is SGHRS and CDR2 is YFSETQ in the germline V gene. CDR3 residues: CASSLEMNTEAFF. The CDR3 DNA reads TGCGCCAGCAGCTTGGAAATGAACACTGAAGCTTTCTTT.

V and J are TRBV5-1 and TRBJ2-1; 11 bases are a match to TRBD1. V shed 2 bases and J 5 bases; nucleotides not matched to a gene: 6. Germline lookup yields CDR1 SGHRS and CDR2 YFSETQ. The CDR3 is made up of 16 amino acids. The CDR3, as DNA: TGCGCCAGCAGCTTCAACGGACAGGGGGCGAACAATGAGCAGTTCTTC. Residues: CASSFNGQGANNEQFF.

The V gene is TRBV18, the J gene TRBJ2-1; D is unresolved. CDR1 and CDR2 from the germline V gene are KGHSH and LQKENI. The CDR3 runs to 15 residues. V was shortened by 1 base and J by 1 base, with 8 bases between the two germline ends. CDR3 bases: TGTGCCAGCTCACCACGACCTAGTTCCTACAATGAGCAGTTCTTC. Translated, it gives CASSPRPSSYNEQFF.

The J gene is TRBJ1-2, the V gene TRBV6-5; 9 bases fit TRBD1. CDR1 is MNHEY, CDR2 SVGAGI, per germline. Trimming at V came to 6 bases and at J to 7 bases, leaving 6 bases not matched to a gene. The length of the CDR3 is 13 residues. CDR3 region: CASRSTGGFGYTF. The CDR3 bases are TGTGCCAGCAGGTCCACAGGGGGCTTTGGCTACACCTTC.

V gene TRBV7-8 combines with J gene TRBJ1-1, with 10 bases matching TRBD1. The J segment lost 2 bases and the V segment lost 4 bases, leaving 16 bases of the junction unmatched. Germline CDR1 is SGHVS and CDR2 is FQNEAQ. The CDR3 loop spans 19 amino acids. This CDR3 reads CASSSRRGTGDGINTEAFF. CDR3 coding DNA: TGTGCCAGCAGCTCCCGTCGCGGGACAGGGGATGGTATCAACACTGAAGCTTTCTTT.

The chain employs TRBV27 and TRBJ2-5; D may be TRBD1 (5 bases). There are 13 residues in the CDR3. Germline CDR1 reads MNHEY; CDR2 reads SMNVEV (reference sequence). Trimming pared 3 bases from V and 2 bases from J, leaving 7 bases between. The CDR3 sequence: CASSFQGQETQYF. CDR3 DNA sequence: TGTGCCAGCAGTTTCCAGGGTCAAGAGACCCAGTACTTC.

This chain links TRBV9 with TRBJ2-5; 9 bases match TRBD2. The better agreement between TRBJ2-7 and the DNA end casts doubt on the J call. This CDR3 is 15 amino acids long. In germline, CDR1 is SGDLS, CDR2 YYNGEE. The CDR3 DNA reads TGTGCCAGCAGCGTTAGTAGCGGGAGTGGGTACGAGCAGTACTTC. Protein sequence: CASSVSSGSGYEQYF.

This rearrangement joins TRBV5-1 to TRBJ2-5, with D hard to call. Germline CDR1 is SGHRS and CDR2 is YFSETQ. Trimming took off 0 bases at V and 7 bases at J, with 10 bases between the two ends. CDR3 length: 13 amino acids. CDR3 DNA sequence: TGCGCCAGCAGCTTGGGACCTGACGGGACCCAGTACTTC. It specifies CASSLGPDGTQYF.

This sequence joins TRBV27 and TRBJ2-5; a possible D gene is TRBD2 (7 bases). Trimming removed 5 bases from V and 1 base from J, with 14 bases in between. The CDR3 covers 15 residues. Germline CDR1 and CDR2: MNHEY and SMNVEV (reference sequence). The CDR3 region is CASSPRGTRQETQYF. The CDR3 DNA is TGTGCCAGCAGTCCGCGGGGGACACGCCAAGAGACCCAGTACTTC.